Sequencing of this T cell receptor (beta chain) was carried out in a study of immune evolution from preneoplasia to lung adenocarcinoma. Study-wide findings and caveats: Normal lung had highest clonality; later lesions appeared denser, more diverse. From normal lung to invasive adenocarcinoma, top clone frequencies appeared to decrease.

The assay was immunoSEQ multiplex PCR, and TCRdb's table has in-frame clones only and misses some. The sample consists of 3,000 or so clones, 70% to 90% of them appearing once. Each case's diagnosis was confirmed by two pathologists on H&E. As to this clone: The antigen remains undetermined.

This CDR3 spans 15 amino acids. Trimming took 3 bases from V and 2 from J; bases not matched to a gene: 5. Germline V gene lookup returns CDR1 SGHRS and CDR2 YFSETQ. Sequencing was performed on FFPE adjacent normal lung tissue. This clonotype was obtained from a person aged 55-80 years with lung adenocarcinoma. The chain recombines TRBV5-1 with TRBJ2-1, with TRBD1 identical over 7 bases. CDR3 sequence: CASSSGQTTYNEQFF. CDR3 nucleotides: TGCGCCAGCAGCTCGGGACAGACAACCTACAATGAGCAGTTCTTC.